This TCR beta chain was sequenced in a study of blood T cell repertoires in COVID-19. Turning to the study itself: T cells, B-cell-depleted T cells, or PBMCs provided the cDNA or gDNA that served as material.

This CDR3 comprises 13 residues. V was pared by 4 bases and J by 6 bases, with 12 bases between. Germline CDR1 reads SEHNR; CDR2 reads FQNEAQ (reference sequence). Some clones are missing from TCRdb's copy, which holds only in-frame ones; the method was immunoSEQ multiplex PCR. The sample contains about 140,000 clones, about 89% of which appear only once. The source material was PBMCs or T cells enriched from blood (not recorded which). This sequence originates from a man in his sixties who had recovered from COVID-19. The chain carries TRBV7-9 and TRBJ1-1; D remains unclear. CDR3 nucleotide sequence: TGTGCCAGCAGCTCGAGGGAGTCAGCTGAAGCTTTCTTT. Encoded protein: CASSSRESAEAFF.